This note documents a single T cell receptor beta chain sequence. Germline loops: CDR1 SGHRS, CDR2 YFSETQ. Trimming removed 2 bases from V and 0 bases from J, with 10 bases in between. CDR3 length: 15 amino acids. This sample is part of a study of blood T cell repertoires in COVID-19. Some clones are missing from TCRdb's copy, which holds only in-frame ones; the method was immunoSEQ multiplex PCR. The sample carries about 50,000 clones, 75% to 85% recorded once. The source of this sequence is a middle-aged man with acute or convalescent COVID-19. Sequencing input: peripheral blood. V usage is TRBV5-1 and J usage is TRBJ2-3; D not resolved. As DNA, the CDR3 is TGCGCCAGCAGCTTACAGACACCTAGCACAGATACGCAGTATTTT. Protein product: CASSLQTPSTDTQYF.